The 30 T cell receptor beta chains below all came from one sample that was sequenced in a study of cytomegalovirus exposure and HLA in healthy donors. This PCR relied on a set of 60 Vbeta primers and 13 Jbeta primers. The table came from immunoSEQ multiplex PCR; TCRdb's copy has only in-frame clones and leaves some out. The sample holds roughly 160,000 clones, approximately 81% seen once. Sequenced material: PBMCs. Every receptor here comes from a male donor in good health and CMV-seronegative.

This clone was observed a handful of times. The V gene is TRBV6-1, the J gene TRBJ2-7; D might be TRBD1 (7 bases). This CDR3 region has 17 residues. CDR1 MNHNS and CDR2 SASEGT come from the germline V gene. Trimming took 2 bases from V and 3 from J, leaving 20 bases between them. Written as DNA, the CDR3 is TGTGCCAGCAGTGAATCACGGGCGGGACAGCGTGTCTACGAGCAGTACTTC. Protein: CASSESRAGQRVYEQYF.

V usage is TRBV7-2 and J usage is TRBJ1-1; 7 nucleotides align to TRBD1. Trimming took 5 bases from V and 2 from J; bases not matched to a gene: 11. The CDR3 totals 16 residues. CDR1 and CDR2 from the germline V gene are SGHTA and FQGNSA. Here the CDR3 DNA reads TGTGCCAGCAGCCCGGGGAGGAGGGGGCACAACACTGAAGCTTTCTTT. Translation gives CASSPGRRGHNTEAFF. The full variable domain, rest sourced from reference TRBV7-2 and TRBJ1-1, is GAGVSQSPSNKVTEKGKDVELRCDPISGHTALYWYRQSLGQGLEFLIYFQGNSAPDKSGLPSDRFSAERTGGSVSTLTIQRTQQEDSAVYLCASSPGRRGHNTEAFFGQGTRLTVV.

The rearrangement links TRBV29-1 to TRBJ1-3, with TRBD1 matching over 11 bases. With V trimmed by 0 bases and J by 0 bases, 10 bases remained unmatched. Germline V CDR1 and CDR2: SQVTM, ANQGSEA. This CDR3 region has 19 residues. DNA of the CDR3: TGCAGCGTTGAAGATCATGTGGGACAGGGGGGCTCCTCTGGAAACACCATATATTTT. Translation: CSVEDHVGQGGSSGNTIYF.

The gene calls are TRBV27 and TRBJ2-7; D is undetermined. This CDR3 is 8 amino acids long. Deletions cut 9 bases from V and 6 bases from J, with 3 bases between. Germline CDR1 MNHEY, CDR2 SMNVEV (reference sequence). The CDR3 DNA follows: TGTGCCAGTCTCGAGCAGTACTTC. Protein product: CASLEQYF.

J is TRBJ2-3 and V is TRBV28; D gene unclear. V gave up 6 bases and J gave up 3 bases, with 16 bases separating them. Germline V lookup: CDR1 MDHEN, CDR2 SYDVKM. This CDR3 spans 15 amino acids. For the CDR3, the DNA is TGTGCCAGCAGCCCCTTATCCCGCGAGACAGATACGCAGTATTTT. Protein: CASSPLSRETDTQYF.

This sequence joins TRBV5-8 and TRBJ2-7; no firm D call. Looked up from germline, CDR1 is SGHTS and CDR2 is YDEGEE. The CDR3 extends over 14 amino acids. V was pared by 0 bases and J by 3 bases, with 10 bases between. The CDR3 bases are TGTGCCAGCAGCTTGGCGTACTCAGGCTACGAGCAGTACTTC. This sequence encodes CASSLAYSGYEQYF.

A word on this clone: This specimen includes other DNA sequences encoding the same CDR3. V and J are TRBV7-9 and TRBJ2-5; D is perhaps TRBD1 (6 bases). The germline gives CDR1 SEHNR, CDR2 FQNEAQ (reference sequence). Deletions cut 6 bases from V and 4 bases from J, with 15 bases between. This CDR3 spans 14 amino acids. CDR3: CASRAAGEIETQYF. CDR3 DNA sequence: TGTGCCAGCAGAGCGGCAGGGGAGATAGAGACCCAGTACTTC.

The chain uses TRBV5-4 and TRBJ2-5; 7 bases are shared with TRBD1. Germline CDR1 and CDR2: SGHNT and YYREEE (reference sequence). This CDR3 spans 14 amino acids. J gave up 2 bases and V 5 bases, and 6 bases lay outside the gene matches. The CDR3 loop is CASSTGDNQETQYF. The DNA for the CDR3 is TGTGCCAGCAGTACAGGGGATAATCAAGAGACCCAGTACTTC.

The chain links TRBV7-9 to TRBJ1-6; 9 positions match TRBD1. V trimming: 5 bases; J trimming: 0 bases; junction bases outside the gene matches: 8. CDR3 length: 18 residues. Germline assignment: CDR1 SEHNR and CDR2 FQNEAQ (reference sequence). CDR3 residues: CASSPHTTGGSYNSPLHF. The CDR3, as DNA: TGTGCCAGCAGCCCACACACGACAGGGGGCTCCTATAATTCACCCCTCCACTTT.

A word on this clone: The same CDR3 can be traced to other DNA sequences in this sample. This chain connects TRBV6-5 to TRBJ1-1, with D uncertain. Germline V CDR1 and CDR2: MNHEY, SVGAGI. The CDR3 spans 11 residues. V lost 4 bases and J lost 2, with 2 bases in between. As DNA, the CDR3 is TGTGCCAGCAGTTCAAACACTGAAGCTTTCTTT. Residues: CASSSNTEAFF.

The V call is TRBV7-8, the J call TRBJ2-7; 10 positions match TRBD1. This CDR3 has 15 residues. Germline values: CDR1 SGHVS, CDR2 FQNEAQ. Trimming took 5 bases from V and 6 from J; bases not matched to a gene: 10. The CDR3 is CASSELTGGASEQYF. For the CDR3, the DNA is TGTGCCAGCAGCGAGCTGACAGGGGGCGCGTCCGAGCAGTACTTC. Full variable domain (outside the CDR3, taken from reference TRBV7-8 and TRBJ2-7): GAGVSQSPRYKVAKRGQDVALRCDPISGHVSLFWYQQALGQGPEFLTYFQNEAQLDKSGLPSDRFFAERPEGSVSTLKIQRTQQEDSAVYLCASSELTGGASEQYFGPGTRLTVT.

The chain couples TRBV9 to TRBJ2-3; D not certain. The CDR3 is 13 residues long. Trimming stripped 2 bases from V and 0 bases from J, with 4 bases between. The germline V gene has CDR1 SGDLS and CDR2 YYNGEE. The CDR3 loop is CASSVESTDTQYF. CDR3 nucleotides: TGTGCCAGCAGCGTCGAGAGCACAGATACGCAGTATTTT.

This chain connects TRBV7-6 to TRBJ2-3, with 12 bases aligning to TRBD1. The CDR3 runs to 15 residues. Germline V gene sequence: CDR1 SGHVS, CDR2 FNYEAQ. The junction had 7 bases not matched to a gene; V was cut back by 4 bases and J by 8 bases. CDR3 DNA sequence: TGTGCCAGCAGCTCCGGGACAGGGGGCGCGGGTACGCAGTATTTT. Translation: CASSSGTGGAGTQYF.

The chain has TRBV7-9 and TRBJ1-2; 8 nucleotides match TRBD1. Germline V gene lookup returns CDR1 SEHNR and CDR2 FQNEAQ (reference sequence). V gave up 5 bases and J gave up 6 bases; unmatched junction bases: 11. The CDR3 contains 15 residues. This CDR3 reads CASSPPGTGAHGYTF. CDR3 DNA sequence: TGTGCCAGCAGCCCCCCAGGGACAGGCGCCCATGGCTACACCTTC.

This clone was detected only once. The V and J genes are TRBV7-2 and TRBJ1-5, with D possibly matching TRBD1 (6 bases). Trimming took off 3 bases at V and 2 bases at J, with 14 bases between the two ends. This CDR3 is 16 amino acids long. Germline loops: CDR1 SGHTA, CDR2 FQGNSA. The CDR3 reads CASSLVQGMGNQPQHF. In DNA form, the CDR3 reads TGTGCCAGCAGCTTGGTACAGGGTATGGGCAATCAGCCCCAGCATTTT.

The chain carries TRBV15 and TRBJ2-5, with a possible D match to TRBD2 (6 bases). The ends were cut back, 3 bases at V and 7 bases at J, with 12 bases in the middle. This CDR3 is 13 amino acids long. Germline V CDR1 and CDR2: LNHNV, YYDKDF (reference sequence). CDR3 nucleotide sequence: TGTGCCACCAGCAGCGACCCCGGGGGGACCCAGTACTTC. Its translation: CATSSDPGGTQYF. Full variable domain (rest looked up from reference TRBV15 and TRBJ2-5): DAMVIQNPRYQVTQFGKPVTLSCSQTLNHNVMYWYQQKSSQAPKLLFHYYDKDFNNEADTPDNFQSRRPNTSFCFLDIRSPGLGDTAMYLCATSSDPGGTQYFGPGTRLLVL.

This sequence joins TRBV7-2 and TRBJ2-3; D unresolved. This CDR3 region has 13 residues. Germline CDR1 SGHTA, CDR2 FQGNSA. V lost 2 bases to trimming and J lost 3 bases, with 6 bases between them. As DNA, the CDR3 is TGTGCCAGCAGCTTACCTAGTACAGATACGCAGTATTTT. It encodes CASSLPSTDTQYF.

There are a few counts of this clone. CDR3 region: CASSAGGDTQYF. The CDR3 bases are TGTGCCAGTAGCGCGGGGGGAGATACGCAGTATTTT. V is TRBV25-1 and J is TRBJ2-3, with TRBD2 matching over 8 bases. The CDR3 is made up of 12 amino acids. J gave up 5 bases and V 9 bases, and 4 bases lay outside the gene matches. CDR1 is MGHDK, CDR2 SYGVNS, per germline.

The rearrangement joins TRBV6-6 to TRBJ2-7; TRBD1 matches at 9 bases. V was pared by 2 bases and J by 4 bases, with 6 bases of the junction left unmatched. The CDR3 sequence is 15 residues long. Per germline, CDR1 MNHNY and CDR2 SVGAGI (reference sequence). CDR3 protein: CASSYLGQGKYEQYF. The CDR3 DNA reads TGTGCCAGCAGTTACCTAGGACAGGGGAAGTACGAGCAGTACTTC.

This chain uses TRBV6-4 with TRBJ1-1; 7 bases are shared with TRBD1. The germline V gene encodes CDR1 MRHNA and CDR2 SNTAGT. The CDR3 loop spans 14 amino acids. V shed 5 bases, J shed 3 bases, and the junction held 6 bases outside the gene matches. The CDR3 region has the DNA TGTGCCAGCAGTTCCCGTACAGGGGACACTGAAGCTTTCTTT. As protein: CASSSRTGDTEAFF.

This clone was detected only a few times. The chain employs TRBV4-3 and TRBJ1-2; unclear D gene. Deletions cut 0 bases from V and 2 bases from J, with 7 bases between. CDR1 and CDR2 (germline): LGHNA, YSLEER. The CDR3 runs to 14 residues. CDR3 in DNA: TGCGCCAGCAGCCAAGACCAGGTGAACTATGGCTACACCTTC. Its protein is CASSQDQVNYGYTF.

In DNA form, the CDR3 reads TGTGCCACCAGCAGAGACCCACAGACAGGGGGAAACACCATATATTTT. Its translation: CATSRDPQTGGNTIYF. The chain combines TRBV15 with TRBJ1-3, with 7 bases lining up with TRBD1. CDR3 length equals 16 residues. Germline CDR1 LNHNV, CDR2 YYDKDF (reference sequence). V was pared by 0 bases and J by 4 bases, with 6 bases of the junction left unmatched. The complete variable domain, with remaining parts taken from reference TRBV15 and TRBJ1-3, reads DAMVIQNPRYQVTQFGKPVTLSCSQTLNHNVMYWYQQKSSQAPKLLFHYYDKDFNNEADTPDNFQSRRPNTSFCFLDIRSPGLGDTAMYLCATSRDPQTGGNTIYFGEGSWLTVV.

The chain has TRBV7-2 and TRBJ2-3, with 9 bases that match TRBD1. CDR3 length: 13 amino acids. The germline V gene has CDR1 SGHTA and CDR2 FQGNSA. V lost 5 bases and J lost 8; bases outside the gene matches: 5. The CDR3 region is CASSTGTGFTQYF. In nucleotides, the CDR3 is TGTGCCAGCAGCACTGGGACAGGGTTTACGCAGTATTTT.

The V gene is TRBV5-6, the J gene TRBJ2-7; D is possibly TRBD2 (5 bases). The CDR3 has 14 amino acids. Germline V gene data show CDR1 as SGHDT and CDR2 as YYEEEE. Trimming cost V 4 bases and J 3 bases, with 14 bases left between them. The CDR3 bases are TGTGCCAGCAGCGAAACCAGAGGAGGCTACGAGCAGTACTTC. This sequence encodes CASSETRGGYEQYF.

The chain combines TRBV29-1 with TRBJ2-2; possible D gene TRBD1, 7 bases. Trimming removed 7 bases from V and 4 bases from J, with 16 bases in between. This CDR3 comprises 14 residues. CDR1 and CDR2 (germline): SQVTM, ANQGSEA. The chain's CDR3 is CSAGTSGGTGELFF. The CDR3 coding sequence is TGCAGCGCGGGGACTTCAGGGGGCACCGGGGAGCTGTTTTTT.

A few counts support this clone. V is TRBV5-6 and J is TRBJ1-2; 9 bases are a match to TRBD1. Germline V gene sequence: CDR1 SGHDT, CDR2 YYEEEE. The CDR3 contains 15 residues. The V gene end was trimmed by 4 bases and the J gene end by 7 bases; junction bases not matched to a gene: 11. For the CDR3, the DNA is TGTGCCAGCAGCAGGGGGACAGGGAGGCGTCGTGGCTACACCTTC. This gives the protein CASSRGTGRRRGYTF.

The chain joins TRBV6-1 to TRBJ1-2; D may be TRBD1 (5 bases). The CDR3 has 13 residues. V gave up 3 bases and J gave up 1 base, with 6 bases separating them. Germline V gives CDR1 MNHNS, CDR2 SASEGT. CDR3 coding DNA: TGTGCCAGCAGTGACAGGGTTAACTATGGCTACACCTTC. This translates into CASSDRVNYGYTF.

The chain uses TRBV9 and TRBJ2-1; 7 nucleotides align to TRBD2. In germline, CDR1 is SGDLS, CDR2 YYNGEE. V lost 0 bases to trimming and J lost 6 bases; unmatched junction nucleotides: 3. CDR3 length: 14 amino acids. Here the CDR3 reads CASSVEAGINEQFF. In DNA, the CDR3 is TGTGCCAGCAGCGTAGAAGCGGGGATCAATGAGCAGTTCTTC.

The J gene is TRBJ2-2, the V gene TRBV29-1; TRBD1 might be the D (6 bases). The CDR3 extends over 17 amino acids. Germline V gene sequence: CDR1 SQVTM, CDR2 ANQGSEA. The V end lost 5 bases, the J end lost 4 bases, and 23 bases lay between the germline ends. CDR3 amino acids: CSVLSAGARLLTGELFF. In nucleotides, the CDR3 is TGCAGCGTTCTTTCTGCAGGGGCCCGATTACTCACCGGGGAGCTGTTTTTT.

The chain joins TRBV19 to TRBJ2-7; 8 bases map to TRBD2. CDR3 length equals 16 residues. Germline assignment: CDR1 LNHDA and CDR2 SQIVND (reference sequence). The V segment lost 4 bases and the J segment 4 bases; nucleotides outside the gene matches: 12. CDR3: CASSTASGRVPYEQYF. The DNA of the CDR3 is TGTGCCAGTAGTACGGCGAGCGGGAGAGTTCCATACGAGCAGTACTTC.